Presented here are 18 T cell receptor beta chains from one specimen sequenced in a study of T cell responses to AZD1222 COVID-19 vaccine. The method was immunoSEQ multiplex PCR; TCRdb's version includes in-frame clones alone and lacks a portion of them. The sample includes some 150,000 clones, approximately 90% of them seen just once. The starting material was peripheral blood, obtained on day 0 of AZD1222 vaccination. The receptors come from an adult in good health.

This clone showed up just a few times. This chain links TRBV29-1 with TRBJ1-1, with TRBD1 as a possible D gene (6 bases). This CDR3 has 12 residues. V was pared by 5 bases and J by 1 base, with 8 bases between. Germline CDR1 reads SQVTM; CDR2 reads ANQGSEA. DNA for the CDR3: TGCAGCGTTATACAGGGGAACACTGAAGCTTTCTTT. Protein product: CSVIQGNTEAFF.

The chain combines TRBV2 with TRBJ1-1, with D unresolved. Germline assignment: CDR1 SNHLY and CDR2 FYNNEI. The V end was cut by 11 bases, the J end by 0 bases, with 13 bases between. The CDR3 contains 13 residues. Here the CDR3 reads CADKQNMNTEAFF. The CDR3 region has the DNA TGTGCCGACAAACAGAATATGAACACTGAAGCTTTCTTT.

The chain uses TRBV11-2 and TRBJ1-4, with D possibly being TRBD1 (6 bases). Germline V gene sequence: CDR1 SGHAT, CDR2 FQNNGV. V lost 5 bases to trimming and J lost 0 bases, with 10 bases between them. This CDR3 has 15 residues. CDR3 in amino acids: CASSRTDSTNEKLFF. The CDR3 DNA is TGTGCCAGCAGCCGGACAGATTCAACTAATGAAAAACTGTTTTTT.

CDR3 residues: CASSFGGRVTGELFF. CDR3 DNA: TGTGCCAGCAGCTTTGGTGGGAGAGTCACCGGGGAGCTGTTTTTT. The chain combines TRBV5-4 with TRBJ2-2; D is possibly TRBD2 (5 bases). The CDR3 has 15 residues. Per the germline V gene, CDR1 is SGHNT and CDR2 is YYREEE (reference sequence). Between the trimmed V and J ends, which lost 2 bases and 4 bases, there was a span of 12 bases.

This clone was recorded a few times. V is TRBV9 and J is TRBJ1-2; a possible D gene is TRBD1 (5 bases). The CDR3 is made up of 15 amino acids. V lost 3 bases and J lost 4, with 16 bases in between. Per germline, CDR1 SGDLS and CDR2 YYNGEE. Written as DNA, the CDR3 is TGTGCCAGCAGCGCGATATCTTCGGGGGTCTATGGCTACACCTTC. Residues: CASSAISSGVYGYTF.

The gene calls are TRBV11-2 and TRBJ2-7, with 8 bases aligning to TRBD2. The germline CDR1 and CDR2 sequences are SGHAT and FQNNGV. This CDR3 spans 15 amino acids. V was pared by 4 bases and J by 3 bases, with 8 bases of the junction left unmatched. The DNA of the CDR3 is TGTGCCAGCAGCTCTAACAGCGGGGGCCTCTACGAGCAGTACTTC. The encoded protein is CASSSNSGGLYEQYF.

The CDR3 here is CATSDSPRKQRGDTQYF. DNA for the CDR3: TGTGCCACCAGTGATTCGCCCAGGAAACAAAGGGGAGATACGCAGTATTTT. The chain employs TRBV24-1 and TRBJ2-3, with D possibly being TRBD1 (5 bases). This CDR3 has 17 residues. V shed 2 bases and J shed 5 bases, with 19 bases lying between them. CDR1 is KGHDR, CDR2 SFDVKD, per germline.

J is TRBJ1-1 and V is TRBV20-1, with 8 bases that match TRBD1. Germline V CDR1 and CDR2: DFQATT, SNEGSKA (reference sequence). The V gene end was trimmed by 3 bases and the J gene end by 1 base; junction bases not matched to a gene: 7. The CDR3 spans 15 residues. In DNA, the CDR3 is TGCAGTGCTAGTAAGGCAGGGGGCAGGAACACTGAAGCTTTCTTT. Its protein is CSASKAGGRNTEAFF.

CDR3 region: CASSWSGGPTGELFF. As DNA, the CDR3 is TGCGCCAGCAGCTGGTCGGGAGGGCCGACCGGGGAGCTGTTTTTT. This sequence joins TRBV5-1 and TRBJ2-2, with 8 positions matching TRBD2. This CDR3 contains 15 residues. Losses at the gene ends were 3 bases for V and 5 bases for J; bases not matched to a gene: 6. CDR1 and CDR2 (germline): SGHRS, YFSETQ.

The chain joins TRBV30 to TRBJ1-5; D ambiguous. This CDR3 region has 14 residues. The V gene lost 0 bases and the J gene lost 9 bases, with 15 bases spanning the gap. The germline gives CDR1 GTSNPN, CDR2 SVGIG (reference sequence). Here the CDR3 DNA reads TGTGCCTGGAGTGTTGGTACACGGGGAGTGCCCCAGCATTTT. Its translation: CAWSVGTRGVPQHF.

The CDR3 DNA sequence: TGTGCCAGCTCAACAGGGTACCCGCTGGGGGAGCAGTACTTC. It is translated as CASSTGYPLGEQYF. The chain links TRBV18 to TRBJ2-7, with D possibly being TRBD1 (6 bases). The V end lost 5 bases, the J end lost 7 bases, and 18 bases lay between the germline ends. Per the germline V gene, CDR1 is KGHSH and CDR2 is LQKENI. The CDR3 totals 14 residues.

CDR3 region: CASSPDRVGGYTF. The CDR3 nucleotides read TGTGCCAGCAGCCCGGACAGGGTTGGAGGCTACACCTTC. V gene TRBV11-3 combines with J gene TRBJ1-2, with TRBD1 matching 8 bases. V lost 5 bases and J lost 8; bases outside the gene matches: 7. The length of the CDR3 is 13 residues. Germline V gene lookup returns CDR1 SGHNT and CDR2 YENEEA.

At least ten counts were recorded for this clone. The chain links TRBV19 to TRBJ1-1; TRBD1 matches 8 bases. Per germline, CDR1 LNHDA and CDR2 SQIVND (reference sequence). The CDR3 totals 15 residues. Trimming at V came to 9 bases and at J to 4 bases, leaving 13 bases not matched to a gene. In DNA, the CDR3 is TGTGCCAGCCTGGCCCGACAGGGGAGAAGCACTGAAGCTTTCTTT. This gives the protein CASLARQGRSTEAFF.

The chain is built from TRBV7-2 and TRBJ2-7; 7 nucleotides line up with TRBD1. Germline CDR1 and CDR2: SGHTA and FQGNSA. This CDR3 region has 14 residues. V trimming: 5 bases; J trimming: 2 bases; junction bases outside the gene matches: 6. The CDR3 is CASSVGQFAYEQYF. In nucleotides, the CDR3 is TGTGCCAGCAGCGTGGGACAGTTCGCCTACGAGCAGTACTTC. Variable domain in full (rest from reference TRBV7-2 and TRBJ2-7): GAGVSQSPSNKVTEKGKDVELRCDPISGHTALYWYRQSLGQGLEFLIYFQGNSAPDKSGLPSDRFSAERTGGSVSTLTIQRTQQEDSAVYLCASSVGQFAYEQYFGPGTRLTVT.

The chain carries TRBV9 and TRBJ2-3, with a weak D call TRBD1 (6 bases). The CDR3 has 14 residues. CDR1 is SGDLS, CDR2 YYNGEE, per germline. V was cut by 2 bases and J by 0 bases, with 7 bases left in between. This CDR3 is CASSVTGSTDTQYF. CDR3 nucleotide sequence: TGTGCCAGCAGCGTTACAGGGAGCACAGATACGCAGTATTTT.

This CDR3 reads CASSIGTASYGYTF. CDR3 in DNA: TGTGCCAGTAGTATTGGGACGGCATCCTATGGCTACACCTTC. The chain recombines TRBV19 with TRBJ1-2; a weak D match, TRBD1 (5 bases). The CDR3 consists of 14 residues. V dropped 3 bases and J dropped 4 bases, with 12 bases sitting between them. The germline V gene has CDR1 LNHDA and CDR2 SQIVND (reference sequence).

This clone was observed a handful of times. V is TRBV11-2 and J is TRBJ2-1, with D possibly being TRBD2 (5 bases). This CDR3 is 14 amino acids long. The V end was cut by 3 bases, the J end by 6 bases, with 12 bases between. CDR1 SGHAT and CDR2 FQNNGV come from the germline V gene. CDR3 in DNA: TGTGCCAGCAGCTTGGACTTAAGCATCAATGAGCAGTTCTTC. Translating gives CASSLDLSINEQFF.

The J gene is TRBJ1-1, the V gene TRBV7-2; D is possibly TRBD1 (6 bases). The germline CDR1 and CDR2 sequences are SGHTA and FQGNSA. Trimming stripped 3 bases from V and 0 bases from J, with 17 bases between. The CDR3 is made up of 17 amino acids. CDR3 bases: TGTGCCAGCAGCTTTGCACAGGGAAGGGCCATGAACACTGAAGCTTTCTTT. Translated: CASSFAQGRAMNTEAFF. Looking up the rest from reference TRBV7-2 and TRBJ1-1 gives the full variable domain: GAGVSQSPSNKVTEKGKDVELRCDPISGHTALYWYRQSLGQGLEFLIYFQGNSAPDKSGLPSDRFSAERTGGSVSTLTIQRTQQEDSAVYLCASSFAQGRAMNTEAFFGQGTRLTVV.